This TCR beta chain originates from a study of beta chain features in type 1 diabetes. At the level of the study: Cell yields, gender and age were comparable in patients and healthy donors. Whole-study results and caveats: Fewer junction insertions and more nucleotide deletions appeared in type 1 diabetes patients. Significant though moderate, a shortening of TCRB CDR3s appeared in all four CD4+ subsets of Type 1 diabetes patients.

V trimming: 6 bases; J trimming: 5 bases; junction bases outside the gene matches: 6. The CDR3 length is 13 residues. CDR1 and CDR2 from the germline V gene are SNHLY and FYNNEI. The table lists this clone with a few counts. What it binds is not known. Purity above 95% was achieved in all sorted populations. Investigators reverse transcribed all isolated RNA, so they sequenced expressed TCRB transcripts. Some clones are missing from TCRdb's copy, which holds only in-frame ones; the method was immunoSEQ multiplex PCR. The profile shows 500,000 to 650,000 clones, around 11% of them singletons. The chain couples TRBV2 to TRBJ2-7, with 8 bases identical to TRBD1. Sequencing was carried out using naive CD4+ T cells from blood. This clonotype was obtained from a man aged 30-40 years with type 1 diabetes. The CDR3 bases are TGTGCCAGCAGAGAGACAGGGGTGGACGAGCAGTACTTC. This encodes CASRETGVDEQYF.